Here is one TCR beta chain with its context. The antigen is not known. These data originate in a study of T cell responses to AZD1222 COVID-19 vaccine. Broader study findings: Baseline seropositives among AZD1222 recipients totaled only 6 or 7. The reported proportion of spike-specific TCRs targeting unmutated variant regions was nearly half.

CDR1 SGHDT and CDR2 YYEEEE come from the germline V gene. V lost 1 base and J lost 1, with 11 bases in between. The CDR3 has 15 amino acids. TCRdb's copy holds only in-frame clones and misses some; the assay was immunoSEQ multiplex PCR. Counted here are 100,000 or so clones, around 87% occurring once; the ten biggest clones make up roughly 10%. This chain links TRBV5-6 with TRBJ2-5; D call uncertain. The sequence derives from an adult who received the AZD1222 COVID-19 vaccine. Sequences were derived from peripheral blood, sampled 28 days after the second AZD1222 dose. CDR3 nucleotides: TGTGCCAGCAGCTTGTATCGCTTAACCCAAGAGACCCAGTACTTC. Protein: CASSLYRLTQETQYF. The entire variable domain, with the rest obtained from reference TRBV5-6 and TRBJ2-5, is as follows: DAGVTQSPTHLIKTRGQQVTLRCSPKSGHDTVSWYQQALGQGPQFIFQYYEEEERQRGNFPDRFSGHQFPNYSSELNVNALLLGDSALYLCASSLYRLTQETQYFGPGTRLLVL.